The 5 T cell receptor beta chains given below trace back to one sample, sequenced in a study of regulatory T cells in long-lasting Graves disease. CDR3-region Arm-PCR and iRepertoire HTBI primers produced the TCR beta libraries. TCRdb itself ran the multiplex PCR reads through MiXCR, one entry per CDR3 protein. The table has 600,000 to 650,000 distinct CDR3 sequences, roughly 15% seen once; the top ten hold around a sixth. Time point specified: newly diagnosed GD, antithyroid drugs for less than 3 months. Researchers made the TCR library from RNA that was extracted from PBMCs. The same specimen was also included in a second study, on T cells in Graves' hyperthyroidism and ophthalmopathy.

The sample consisted of peripheral blood mononuclear cells (PBMCs), taken at new diagnosis, from a patient treated with antithyroid drugs. The receptor set was obtained from a woman in her 30s with Graves disease.

In this sample, this clonotype turned up a few times. The junction does not match germline at one end; this may be a read error. This chain connects TRBV28 to TRBJ2-7; D unclear. The CDR3 has 13 residues. Germline V gives CDR1 MDHEN, CDR2 SYDVKM. CDR3 residues: CASSFGRNRERYF. The CDR3, as DNA: TGTGCCAGCAGTTTCGGGCGAAATCGCGAGCGGTACTTC.

The chain couples TRBV20-1 to TRBJ2-7, with TRBD1 matching over 7 bases. CDR3 length: 14 residues. Trimming took 4 bases from V and 1 from J; bases not matched to a gene: 7. From germline, CDR1 is DFQATT and CDR2 SNEGSKA (reference sequence). The CDR3 is CSANLPGQSYEQYF. The CDR3 DNA sequence: TGCAGTGCTAACCTCCCGGGACAGTCCTACGAGCAGTACTTC.

In this sample, this clonotype turned up many times. V gene TRBV29-1 combines with J gene TRBJ1-1; tentative D call: TRBD1 (6 bases). The CDR3 contains 11 residues. Looked up from germline, CDR1 is SQVTM and CDR2 is ANQGSEA. Trimming took off 6 bases at V and 5 bases at J, with 10 bases between the two ends. CDR3: CSVIRGTEAFF. The CDR3, as DNA: TGCAGCGTCATCAGGGGTACTGAAGCTTTCTTT.

This clonotype occurred a few times. The genes are TRBV5-1 and TRBJ1-1, with unresolved D. The length of the CDR3 is 14 residues. From germline, CDR1 is SGHRS and CDR2 YFSETQ. Deletions cut 2 bases from V and 4 bases from J, with 12 bases between. The CDR3 nucleotides are TGCGCCAGCAGCTTACCGAGTCAGTTCACTGAAGCTTTCTTT. This sequence encodes CASSLPSQFTEAFF.

This clonotype was detected a few times. The chain is built from TRBV6-1 and TRBJ2-1; D not resolved. V lost 7 bases and J 6 bases, leaving 19 bases between the germline ends. This CDR3 is 15 amino acids long. CDR1 is MNHNS, CDR2 SASEGT, per germline. This CDR3 reads CASTYSGLRSNEQFF. CDR3 sequence (DNA): TGTGCCAGCACCTACTCGGGTTTGAGGAGCAATGAGCAGTTCTTC.